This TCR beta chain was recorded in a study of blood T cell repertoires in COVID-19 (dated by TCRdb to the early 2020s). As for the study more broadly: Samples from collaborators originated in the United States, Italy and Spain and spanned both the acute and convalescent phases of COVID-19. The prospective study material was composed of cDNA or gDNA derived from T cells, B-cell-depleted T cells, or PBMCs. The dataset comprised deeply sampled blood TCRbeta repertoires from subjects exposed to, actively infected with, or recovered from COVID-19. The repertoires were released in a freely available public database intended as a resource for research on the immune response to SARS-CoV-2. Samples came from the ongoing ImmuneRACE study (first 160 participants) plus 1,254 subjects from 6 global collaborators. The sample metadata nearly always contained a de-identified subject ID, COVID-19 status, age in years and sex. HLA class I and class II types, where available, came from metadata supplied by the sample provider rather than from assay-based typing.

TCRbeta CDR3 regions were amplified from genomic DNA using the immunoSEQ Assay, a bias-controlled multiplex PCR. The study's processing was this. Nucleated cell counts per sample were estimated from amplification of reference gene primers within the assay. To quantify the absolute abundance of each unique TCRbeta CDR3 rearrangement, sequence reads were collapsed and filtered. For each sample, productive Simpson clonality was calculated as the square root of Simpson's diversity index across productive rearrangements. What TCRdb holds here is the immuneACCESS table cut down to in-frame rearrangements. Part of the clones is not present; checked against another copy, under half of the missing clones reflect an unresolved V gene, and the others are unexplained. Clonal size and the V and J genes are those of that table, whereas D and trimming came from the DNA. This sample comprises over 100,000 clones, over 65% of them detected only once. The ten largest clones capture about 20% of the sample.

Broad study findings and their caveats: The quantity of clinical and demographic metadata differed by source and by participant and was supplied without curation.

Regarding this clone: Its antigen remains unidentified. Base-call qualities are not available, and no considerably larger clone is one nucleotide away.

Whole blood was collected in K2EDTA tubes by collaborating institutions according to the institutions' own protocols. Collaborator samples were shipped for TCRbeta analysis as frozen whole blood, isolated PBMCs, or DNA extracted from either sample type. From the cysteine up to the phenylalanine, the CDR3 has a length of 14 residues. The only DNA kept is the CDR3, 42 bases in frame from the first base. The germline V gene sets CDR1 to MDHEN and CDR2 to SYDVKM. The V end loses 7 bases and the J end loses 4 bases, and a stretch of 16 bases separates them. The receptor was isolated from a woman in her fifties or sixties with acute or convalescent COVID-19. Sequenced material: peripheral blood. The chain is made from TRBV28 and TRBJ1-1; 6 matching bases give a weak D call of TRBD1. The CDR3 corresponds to CASTLTGWATEAFF. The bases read TGTGCCAGCACCCTAACAGGGTGGGCCACTGAAGCTTTCTTT.